This TCR beta chain was sequenced for a study of OX40 agonist ivuxolimab in advanced cancers. Study observations and caveats: Partial responders treated at 0.1-3.0 mg/kg exhibited clonal expansion among the lowest measured. Several nonresponders also turned out to have low normalized T-cell clonal expansion.

On this clone itself: The antigen remains undetermined.

Libraries were prepared by immunoSEQ multiplex PCR; TCRdb keeps only in-frame clonotypes and omits some of them. This sample has fewer than 85,000 clones, with roughly four fifths found just once. V lost 7 bases and J lost 7; bases outside the gene matches: 13. Per germline, CDR1 LNHDA and CDR2 SQIVND (reference sequence). CDR3 size: 16 residues. V gene TRBV19 combines with J gene TRBJ2-2; 9 positions match TRBD1. The sequence was collected from an adult with an advanced solid tumor such as melanoma, head and neck, liver or kidney cancer. The sample in question was CD4+ or CD8+ T cells sorted from blood, obtained in a trial of the OX40 agonist ivuxolimab. The CDR3 spells CASTATGGRAGGELFF. CDR3 in DNA: TGTGCCAGTACCGCGACAGGGGGGAGGGCTGGCGGGGAGCTGTTTTTT.